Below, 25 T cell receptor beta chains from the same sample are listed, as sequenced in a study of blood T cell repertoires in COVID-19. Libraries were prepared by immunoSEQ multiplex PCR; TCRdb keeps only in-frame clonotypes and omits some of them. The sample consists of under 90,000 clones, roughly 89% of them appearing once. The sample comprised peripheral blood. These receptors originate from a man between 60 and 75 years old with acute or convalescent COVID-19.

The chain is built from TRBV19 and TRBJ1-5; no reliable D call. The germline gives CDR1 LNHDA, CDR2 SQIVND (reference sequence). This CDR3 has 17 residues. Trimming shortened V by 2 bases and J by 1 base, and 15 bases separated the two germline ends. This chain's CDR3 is CASSIFQEGMSNQPQHF. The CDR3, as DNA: TGTGCCAGTAGTATATTTCAGGAGGGTATGAGCAATCAGCCCCAGCATTTT.

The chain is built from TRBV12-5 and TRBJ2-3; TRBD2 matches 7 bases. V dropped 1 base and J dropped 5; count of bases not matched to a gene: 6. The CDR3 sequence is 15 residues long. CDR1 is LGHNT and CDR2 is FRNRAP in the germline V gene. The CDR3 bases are TGTGCTAGTGGTTTGGATACTAGCGTGGGAGATACGCAGTATTTT. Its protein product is CASGLDTSVGDTQYF. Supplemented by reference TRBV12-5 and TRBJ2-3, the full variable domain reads DARVTQTPRHKVTEMGQEVTMRCQPILGHNTVFWYRQTMMQGLELLAYFRNRAPLDDSGMPKDRFSAEMPDATLATLKIQPSEPRDSAVYFCASGLDTSVGDTQYFGPGTRLTVL.

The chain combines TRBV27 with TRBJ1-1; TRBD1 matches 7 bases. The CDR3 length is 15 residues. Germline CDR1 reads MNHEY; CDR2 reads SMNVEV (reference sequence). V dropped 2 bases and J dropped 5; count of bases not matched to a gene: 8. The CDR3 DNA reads TGTGCCAGCAGTTTAGCAGGGGGAGGAGGGACTGAAGCTTTCTTT. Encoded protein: CASSLAGGGGTEAFF.

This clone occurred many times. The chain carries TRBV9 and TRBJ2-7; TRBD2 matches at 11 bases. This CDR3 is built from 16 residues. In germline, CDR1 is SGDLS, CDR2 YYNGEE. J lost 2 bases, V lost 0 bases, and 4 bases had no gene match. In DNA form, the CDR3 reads TGTGCCAGCAGCGTAGAGGCTAGCGGGGGGACCTACGAGCAGTACTTC. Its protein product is CASSVEASGGTYEQYF.

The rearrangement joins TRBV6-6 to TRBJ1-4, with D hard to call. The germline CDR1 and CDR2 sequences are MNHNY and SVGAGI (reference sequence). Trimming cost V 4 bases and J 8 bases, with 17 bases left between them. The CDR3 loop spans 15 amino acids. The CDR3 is CASSSKGGLGEKLFF. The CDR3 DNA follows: TGTGCCAGCAGTTCGAAGGGAGGGCTAGGGGAAAAACTGTTTTTT.

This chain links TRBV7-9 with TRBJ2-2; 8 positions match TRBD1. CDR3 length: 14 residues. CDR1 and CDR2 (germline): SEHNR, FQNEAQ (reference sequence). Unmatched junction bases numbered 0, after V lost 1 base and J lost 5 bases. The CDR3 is CASSLGQGTGELFF. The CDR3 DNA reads TGTGCCAGCAGCTTAGGACAGGGGACCGGGGAGCTGTTTTTT.

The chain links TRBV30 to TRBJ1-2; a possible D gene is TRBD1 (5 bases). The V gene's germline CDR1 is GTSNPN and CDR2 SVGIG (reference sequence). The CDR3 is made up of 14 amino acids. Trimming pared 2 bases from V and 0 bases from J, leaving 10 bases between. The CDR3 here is CAWSLTVPNYGYTF. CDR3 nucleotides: TGTGCCTGGAGTTTGACAGTACCTAACTATGGCTACACCTTC. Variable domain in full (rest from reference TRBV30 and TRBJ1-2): SQTIHQWPATLVQPVGSPLSLECTVEGTSNPNLYWYRQAAGRGLQLLFYSVGIGQISSEVPQNLSASRPQDRQFILSSKKLLLSDSGFYLCAWSLTVPNYGYTFGSGTRLTVV.

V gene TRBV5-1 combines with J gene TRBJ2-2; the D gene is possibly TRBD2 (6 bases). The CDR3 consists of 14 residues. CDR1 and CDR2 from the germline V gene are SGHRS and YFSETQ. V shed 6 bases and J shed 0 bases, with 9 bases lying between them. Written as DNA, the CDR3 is TGCGCCAGCACGCGGGGACCGAACACCGGGGAGCTGTTTTTT. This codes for CASTRGPNTGELFF.

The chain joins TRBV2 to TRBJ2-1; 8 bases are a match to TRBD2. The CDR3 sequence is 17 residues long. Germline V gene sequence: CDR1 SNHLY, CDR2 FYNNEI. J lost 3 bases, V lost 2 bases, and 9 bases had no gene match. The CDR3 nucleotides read TGTGCCAGCAGTGAAACCCCAGCGGGGACTAGCTACAATGAGCAGTTCTTC. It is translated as CASSETPAGTSYNEQFF.

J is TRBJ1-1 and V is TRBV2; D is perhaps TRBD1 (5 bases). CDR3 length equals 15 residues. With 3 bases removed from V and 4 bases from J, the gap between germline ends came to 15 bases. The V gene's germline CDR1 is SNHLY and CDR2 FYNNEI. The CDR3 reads CASSEYRGRSTEAFF. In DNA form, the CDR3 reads TGTGCCAGCAGTGAGTATAGGGGCAGGTCCACTGAAGCTTTCTTT.

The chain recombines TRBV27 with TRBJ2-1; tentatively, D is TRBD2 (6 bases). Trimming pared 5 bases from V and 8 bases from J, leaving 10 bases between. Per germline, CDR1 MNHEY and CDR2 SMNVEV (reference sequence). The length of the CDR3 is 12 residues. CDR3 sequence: CASSPRGDEQFF. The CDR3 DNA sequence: TGTGCCAGCAGTCCCCGCGGGGATGAGCAGTTCTTC.

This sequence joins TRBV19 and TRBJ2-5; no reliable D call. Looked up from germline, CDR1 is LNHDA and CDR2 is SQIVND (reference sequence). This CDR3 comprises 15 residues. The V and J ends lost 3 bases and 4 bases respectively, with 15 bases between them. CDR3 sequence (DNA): TGTGCCAGTAGTATTGCCCCCTCCACTGGAGAGACCCAGTACTTC. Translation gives CASSIAPSTGETQYF.

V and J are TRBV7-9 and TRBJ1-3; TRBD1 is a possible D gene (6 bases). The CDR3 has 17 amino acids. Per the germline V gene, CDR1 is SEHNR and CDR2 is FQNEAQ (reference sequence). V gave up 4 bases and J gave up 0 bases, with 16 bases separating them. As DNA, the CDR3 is TGTGCCAGCAGCTGGGGGCAGGCGACAAGCTCTGGAAACACCATATATTTT. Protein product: CASSWGQATSSGNTIYF.

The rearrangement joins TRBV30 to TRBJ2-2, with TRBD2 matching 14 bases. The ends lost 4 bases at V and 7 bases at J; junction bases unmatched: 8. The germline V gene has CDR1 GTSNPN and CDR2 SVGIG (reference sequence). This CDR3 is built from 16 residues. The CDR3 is CAWTRGLAGGGGELFF. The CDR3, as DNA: TGTGCCTGGACCCGAGGACTAGCGGGGGGCGGCGGGGAGCTGTTTTTT.

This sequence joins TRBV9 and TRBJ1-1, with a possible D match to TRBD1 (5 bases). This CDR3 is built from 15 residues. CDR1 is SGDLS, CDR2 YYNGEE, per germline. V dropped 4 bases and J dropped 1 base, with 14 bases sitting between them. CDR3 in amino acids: CASSTFKGKNTEAFF. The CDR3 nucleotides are TGTGCCAGCAGCACTTTTAAGGGGAAGAACACTGAAGCTTTCTTT.

The CDR3 reads CASSLGGGLSRIVFF. The CDR3 DNA follows: TGTGCCAGCAGTTTAGGGGGGGGTCTTTCCCGAATCGTCTTCTTT. The rearrangement joins TRBV27 to TRBJ1-1; a weak D match, TRBD1 (5 bases). From germline, CDR1 is MNHEY and CDR2 SMNVEV (reference sequence). The CDR3 totals 15 residues. Trimming shortened V by 2 bases and J by 14 bases, and 24 bases separated the two germline ends.

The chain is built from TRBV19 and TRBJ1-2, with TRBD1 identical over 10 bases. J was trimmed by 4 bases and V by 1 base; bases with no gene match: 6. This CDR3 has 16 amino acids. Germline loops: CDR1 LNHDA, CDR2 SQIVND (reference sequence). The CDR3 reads CASSIAGTGAIYGYTF. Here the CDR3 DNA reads TGTGCCAGTAGTATAGCTGGGACAGGGGCTATCTATGGCTACACCTTC.

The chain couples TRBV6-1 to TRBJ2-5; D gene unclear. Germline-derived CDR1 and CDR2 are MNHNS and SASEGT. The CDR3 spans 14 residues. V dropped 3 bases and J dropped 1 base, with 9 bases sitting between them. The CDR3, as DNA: TGTGCCAGCAGTGAGTTTACTCGCCAAGAGACCCAGTACTTC. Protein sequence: CASSEFTRQETQYF.

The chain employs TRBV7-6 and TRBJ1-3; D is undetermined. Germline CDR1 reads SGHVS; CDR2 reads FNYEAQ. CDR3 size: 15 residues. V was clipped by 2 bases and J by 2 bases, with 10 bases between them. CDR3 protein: CASSLSTLTGNTIYF. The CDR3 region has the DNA TGTGCCAGCAGCTTAAGCACCTTGACTGGAAACACCATATATTTT.

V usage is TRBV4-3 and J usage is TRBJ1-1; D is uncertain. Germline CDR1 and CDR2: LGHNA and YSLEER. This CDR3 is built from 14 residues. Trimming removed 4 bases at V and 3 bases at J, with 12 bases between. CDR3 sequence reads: CASSLSLRDTEAFF. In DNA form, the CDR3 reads TGCGCCAGCAGCCTTTCGTTGAGGGACACTGAAGCTTTCTTT.

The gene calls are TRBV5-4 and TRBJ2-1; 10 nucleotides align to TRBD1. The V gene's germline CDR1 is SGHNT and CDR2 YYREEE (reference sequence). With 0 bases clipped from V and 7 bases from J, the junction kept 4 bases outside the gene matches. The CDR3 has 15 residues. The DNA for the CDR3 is TGTGCCAGCAGCTTGGGCGGACAGGGGGGGAATGAGCAGTTCTTC. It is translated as CASSLGGQGGNEQFF.

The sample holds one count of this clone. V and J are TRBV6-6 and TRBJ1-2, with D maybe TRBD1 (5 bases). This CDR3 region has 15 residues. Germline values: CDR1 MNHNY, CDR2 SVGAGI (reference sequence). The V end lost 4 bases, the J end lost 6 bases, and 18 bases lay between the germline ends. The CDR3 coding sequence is TGTGCCAGCAGTTTTCCAGGGAGGCTTAAAAATGGCTACACCTTC. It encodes CASSFPGRLKNGYTF.

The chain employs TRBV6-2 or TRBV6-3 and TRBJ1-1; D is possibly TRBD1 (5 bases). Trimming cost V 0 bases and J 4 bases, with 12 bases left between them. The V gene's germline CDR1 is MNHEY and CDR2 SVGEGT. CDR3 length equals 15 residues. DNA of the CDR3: TGTGCCAGCAGTTACTCGACAGTACCCTCCACTGAAGCTTTCTTT. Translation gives CASSYSTVPSTEAFF.

The CDR3 here is CASSQEENPGASYGYTF. For the CDR3, the DNA is TGCGCCAGCAGCCAAGAAGAAAATCCAGGGGCATCCTATGGCTACACCTTC. V and J are TRBV4-3 and TRBJ1-2; D perhaps matches TRBD1 (6 bases). The CDR3 spans 17 residues. Germline V gene sequence: CDR1 LGHNA, CDR2 YSLEER. Trimming left V 0 bases short and J 4 bases short, with 18 bases between.

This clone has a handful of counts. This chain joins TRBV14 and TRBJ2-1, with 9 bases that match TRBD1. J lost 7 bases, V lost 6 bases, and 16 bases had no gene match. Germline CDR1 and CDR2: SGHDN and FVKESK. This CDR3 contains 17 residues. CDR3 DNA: TGTGCCAGCAGTCCAAGTATGAACAGGGGGCATGGTAATGAGCAGTTCTTC. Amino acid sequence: CASSPSMNRGHGNEQFF.